This T cell receptor (beta chain) is from a study of cytomegalovirus exposure and HLA in healthy donors. Whole-study findings and limits: Cytomegalovirus status was reportedly diagnosed by the classifier with high sensitivity and specificity. One cluster of highly shared sequence variants probably arose as a sequencing artifact.

The PCR made use of 60 Vbeta and 13 Jbeta primers. The method was immunoSEQ multiplex PCR; TCRdb's version includes in-frame clones alone and lacks a portion of them. This sample has 110,000 to 150,000 clones, with 77% found just once. The germline CDR1 and CDR2 sequences are MGHRA and YSYEKL. V shed 0 bases and J 4 bases; nucleotides not matched to a gene: 14. The CDR3 loop spans 18 amino acids. Among the donors, all were healthy bone marrow donors. On this clone: Its antigen is not identified.

The origin of this receptor is a male donor in good health and CMV-seronegative. Sequencing input: PBMCs. The chain combines TRBV4-1 with TRBJ2-7, with 8 bases fitting TRBD1. CDR3 DNA sequence: TGCGCCAGCAGCCAAGAATGGGGTCGGACAGGGAGAGGGTACGAGCAGTACTTC. Protein product: CASSQEWGRTGRGYEQYF.